This TCR beta chain was documented in a study of siplizumab effects on memory and regulatory T cells. Broader study findings: Siplizumab produced a significant reduction in alloreactive sequences that were traceable to unstimulated CD4+ memory cells. Both greater diversity than memory cells and a major contribution to the alloresponse seemed to characterize naive T cells.

Trimming left V 6 bases short and J 6 bases short, with 11 bases between. The CDR3 extends over 12 amino acids. Looked up from germline, CDR1 is MNHNS and CDR2 is SASEGT. On this clone itself: The target antigen is unknown.

Some clones are missing from TCRdb's copy, which holds only in-frame ones; the method was immunoSEQ multiplex PCR. This table holds tens of thousands of clones, 80% to 95% found once. This chain connects TRBV6-1 to TRBJ1-2, with D perhaps matching TRBD1 (6 bases). Sequences were obtained from CD8+ T cells sorted from blood. This receptor was obtained from a human donor in good health. This CDR3 reads CASRGGANGYTF. CDR3 nucleotides: TGTGCCAGCAGGGGGGGGGCAAATGGCTACACCTTC.